The clone carrying this T cell receptor (beta chain) was observed a few times. V lost 0 bases and J lost 4, with 9 bases in between. CDR1 and CDR2 (germline): LGHNA, YNFKEQ. The CDR3 is 14 residues long. The sample comes from a study of cytomegalovirus exposure and HLA in healthy donors. The PCR contained 60 Vbeta and 13 Jbeta primers. Sequencing used immunoSEQ multiplex PCR; TCRdb keeps in-frame clones, though not all of them. The data show about 120,000 clones, 7% to 9.5% seen once. This clonotype was sampled from a middle-aged woman in good health and CMV-seropositive. The sequenced sample consisted of PBMCs. This chain joins TRBV4-2 and TRBJ2-5; D is perhaps TRBD2 (5 bases). The CDR3 nucleotides are TGTGCCAGCAGCCAAGATCTCCGGGGAGAGACCCAGTACTTC. It encodes CASSQDLRGETQYF.